One and the same sample provided the 21 T cell receptor beta chains below, sequenced in a study of shared clonotypes between healthy human individuals. Generated by immunoSEQ multiplex PCR, the TCRdb table keeps only in-frame clones and is missing some. The sample has about 2.3 million clones; just under 95% are singletons. Sequencing was carried out using naive CD4+ T cells from PBMCs. Sample subset: CD45RA+ positively selected. The origin of the receptors is a man younger than 30 in good health. Some clones in this sample may be carry-over from other donors' samples.

The CDR3 DNA reads TGTGCCAGCAGCCAGCTGATGAACACTGAAGCTTTCTTT. Translation: CASSQLMNTEAFF. This chain uses TRBV14 with TRBJ1-1; D is ambiguous. The CDR3 runs 13 residues. CDR1 and CDR2 from the germline V gene are SGHDN and FVKESK. The germline V and J ends were trimmed by 3 bases and 0 bases, with 5 bases remaining between them.

This sequence joins TRBV5-5 and TRBJ1-1; D is unresolved. Trimming removed 2 bases from V and 0 bases from J, with 11 bases in between. The CDR3 extends over 15 amino acids. CDR1 and CDR2 from the germline V gene are SGHKS and YYEKEE (reference sequence). CDR3 bases: TGTGCCAGCAGCTTCCGACTGTCTATGAACACTGAAGCTTTCTTT. Translating it yields CASSFRLSMNTEAFF.

The CDR3 reads CASSLSGFGTGRNEQFF. CDR3 in DNA: TGTGCCAGCAGTTTATCAGGGTTCGGGACAGGGAGGAATGAGCAGTTCTTC. This rearrangement joins TRBV27 to TRBJ2-1; 9 bases match TRBD1. J was trimmed by 7 bases and V by 0 bases; bases with no gene match: 10. This CDR3 spans 17 amino acids. Germline CDR1 reads MNHEY; CDR2 reads SMNVEV (reference sequence).

The chain employs TRBV7-8 and TRBJ1-1; D remains ambiguous. CDR3 size: 15 residues. V was shortened by 1 base and J by 2 bases, with 11 bases between the two germline ends. CDR1 and CDR2 (germline): SGHVS, FQNEAQ. In DNA, the CDR3 is TGTGCCAGCAGCTTAGAAAGGAGCATTAACACTGAAGCTTTCTTT. Translated, it gives CASSLERSINTEAFF. Full variable domain (rest looked up from reference TRBV7-8 and TRBJ1-1): GAGVSQSPRYKVAKRGQDVALRCDPISGHVSLFWYQQALGQGPEFLTYFQNEAQLDKSGLPSDRFFAERPEGSVSTLKIQRTQQEDSAVYLCASSLERSINTEAFFGQGTRLTVV.

This clone was seen just once. The chain employs TRBV5-4 and TRBJ1-2; maybe TRBD1 (5 bases). Germline V gives CDR1 SGHNT, CDR2 YYREEE (reference sequence). The CDR3 runs 14 residues. The V and J ends lost 3 bases and 3 bases respectively, with 12 bases between them. The CDR3 spells CASSWLWGDYGYTF. The CDR3 DNA follows: TGTGCCAGCAGCTGGCTTTGGGGGGACTATGGCTACACCTTC.

A remark on this clone: The limits of the CDR3 on the DNA are not certain, so only TCRdb's listed CDR3 is given. The chain recombines TRBV19 with TRBJ1-2; TRBD1, the table's D call, lacks a check against the DNA. Per germline, CDR1 LNHDA and CDR2 SQIVND (reference sequence). Inclusive of both ends, the CDR3 amounts to 12 amino acids. The CDR3 is CASSVGTGTAFF.

This chain uses TRBV7-8 with TRBJ2-6, with unresolved D. Germline-derived CDR1 and CDR2 are SGHVS and FQNEAQ. V lost 1 base to trimming and J lost 0 bases, with 7 bases between them. CDR3 size: 16 residues. The CDR3 DNA reads as TGTGCCAGCAGCTTAGGTGGGTTCTCTGGGGCCAACGTCCTGACTTTC. This gives the protein CASSLGGFSGANVLTF.

CDR3 in DNA: TGTGCCAGCAGCTACTCACTAGGGACCGAGTCAGAGACCCAGTACTTC. Translation: CASSYSLGTESETQYF. This chain joins TRBV5-4 and TRBJ2-5; D may match TRBD1 or TRBD2 (5 bases each). V was shortened by 3 bases and J by 4 bases, with 19 bases between the two germline ends. This CDR3 spans 16 amino acids. The germline V gene has CDR1 SGHNT and CDR2 YYREEE (reference sequence).

This rearrangement joins TRBV4-1 to TRBJ2-1, with a tentative D call TRBD2 (5 bases). Germline V lookup: CDR1 MGHRA, CDR2 YSYEKL. Trimming stripped 1 base from V and 4 bases from J, with 5 bases between. The CDR3 loop spans 13 amino acids. The CDR3 nucleotides are TGCGCCAGCAGCCAAGGGGAGTACAATGAGCAGTTCTTC. It translates to CASSQGEYNEQFF.

V gene TRBV2 combines with J gene TRBJ2-5, with 14 bases identical to TRBD2. The ends lost 8 bases at V and 3 bases at J; junction bases unmatched: 11. CDR3 length equals 17 residues. Germline-derived CDR1 and CDR2 are SNHLY and FYNNEI. The CDR3 spells CASGGLAGVMVKETQYF. The CDR3, as DNA: TGTGCCAGCGGGGGACTAGCGGGAGTAATGGTCAAAGAGACCCAGTACTTC.

The chain employs TRBV5-1 and TRBJ2-2, with 10 bases that match TRBD2. The CDR3 is 16 residues long. The germline V gene encodes CDR1 SGHRS and CDR2 YFSETQ. V gave up 6 bases and J gave up 5 bases; unmatched junction bases: 10. The DNA for the CDR3 is TGCGCCAGCACGGTAGCGGGAGGAGTCGAGACCGGGGAGCTGTTTTTT. Translation gives CASTVAGGVETGELFF.

CDR3 loop: CASSPPRGPAGANVLTF. The CDR3 DNA is TGTGCCAGCAGCCCGCCCAGGGGGCCTGCTGGGGCCAACGTCCTGACTTTC. The chain is built from TRBV25-1 and TRBJ2-6; TRBD1 matches at 8 bases. CDR1 MGHDK and CDR2 SYGVNS come from the germline V gene. CDR3 length: 17 amino acids. After removal of 6 bases from V and 2 bases from J, the junction contained 9 bases not matched to a gene.

The rearrangement joins TRBV18 to TRBJ2-2; 8 bases map to TRBD2. After removal of 6 bases from V and 4 bases from J, the junction contained 7 bases not matched to a gene. Germline loops: CDR1 KGHSH, CDR2 LQKENI. The CDR3 extends over 15 amino acids. CDR3 DNA: TGTGCCAGCTCTAGCGGACTAGCCGTCACCGGGGAGCTGTTTTTT. This encodes CASSSGLAVTGELFF.

The rearrangement links TRBV4-1 to TRBJ1-1; 7 bases align to TRBD1. Germline V gene lookup returns CDR1 MGHRA and CDR2 YSYEKL. V lost 0 bases and J lost 4; bases outside the gene matches: 23. This CDR3 is built from 21 residues. CDR3 sequence: CASSQDWTGTGAPERRTEAFF. The CDR3 DNA is TGCGCCAGCAGCCAAGATTGGACGGGCACAGGGGCGCCAGAGAGGCGCACTGAAGCTTTCTTT.

To note about this clone: At the DNA level, this CDR3 is encoded by other sequences in the same sample as well. The rearrangement joins TRBV11-1 to TRBJ1-1; D gene ambiguous. This CDR3 contains 13 residues. CDR1 SGHAT and CDR2 FQDESV come from the germline V gene (reference sequence). Trimming cost V 1 base and J 1 base, with 4 bases left between them. The DNA of the CDR3 is TGTGCCAGCAGCTTAGTGGAGAACACTGAAGCTTTCTTT. Its protein product is CASSLVENTEAFF.

The rearrangement links TRBV25-1 to TRBJ2-2, with D possibly matching TRBD2 (5 bases). Looked up from germline, CDR1 is MGHDK and CDR2 is SYGVNS. Trimming left V 2 bases short and J 2 bases short, with 9 bases between. The CDR3 covers 15 residues. CDR3 sequence (DNA): TGTGCCAGCAGTGAAGAGGGATATAACACCGGGGAGCTGTTTTTT. This sequence encodes CASSEEGYNTGELFF.

The table lists this clone with a count of one. At the DNA level, this CDR3 is encoded by other sequences in the same sample as well. The rearrangement uses TRBV2 and TRBJ2-5; no firm D call. The J call is in doubt because the DNA end fits TRBJ2-7 better. The CDR3 sequence is 11 residues long. The V gene's germline CDR1 is SNHLY and CDR2 FYNNEI. CDR3 amino acids: CASSEAYEQYF. The CDR3 DNA reads as TGTGCCAGCAGTGAAGCGTACGAGCAGTACTTC.

This chain uses TRBV28 with TRBJ1-5; a weak D match, TRBD1 (5 bases). CDR3 size: 17 residues. The ends were cut back, 6 bases at V and 0 bases at J, with 18 bases in the middle. Germline V CDR1 and CDR2: MDHEN, SYDVKM. The CDR3 here is CASSPLDSAYSNQPQHF. CDR3 in DNA: TGTGCCAGCAGCCCCCTTGACAGTGCGTATAGCAATCAGCCCCAGCATTTT.

The V gene is TRBV2, the J gene TRBJ1-1; D gene unclear. The CDR3 contains 13 residues. Germline V CDR1 and CDR2: SNHLY, FYNNEI. V gave up 5 bases and J gave up 0 bases, with 7 bases separating them. Written as DNA, the CDR3 is TGTGCCAGCAGTACGGATATGAACACTGAAGCTTTCTTT. This codes for CASSTDMNTEAFF.

This chain links TRBV7-3 with TRBJ2-7; 12 nucleotides match TRBD2. CDR3 length equals 15 residues. Per germline, CDR1 SGHTA and CDR2 FQGTGA. J gave up 3 bases and V 2 bases, and 2 bases lay outside the gene matches. CDR3 protein: CASSLGTSGYYEQYF. CDR3 coding DNA: TGTGCCAGCAGCTTAGGGACTAGCGGGTACTACGAGCAGTACTTC.

The chain couples TRBV4-3 to TRBJ1-1; D is undetermined. Per the germline V gene, CDR1 is LGHNA and CDR2 is YSLEER. This CDR3 contains 19 residues. The V and J ends lost 4 bases and 0 bases respectively, with 24 bases between them. The CDR3 nucleotides are TGCGCCAGCAGCCGGCGGGTCCTCCGGGTCGATGGTATGAACACTGAAGCTTTCTTT. Amino acids: CASSRRVLRVDGMNTEAFF.